One sample yielded the 22 T cell receptor beta chains listed below, sequenced in a study of cytomegalovirus exposure and HLA in healthy donors. The primer mix had 60 Vbeta and 13 Jbeta primers. Measured with immunoSEQ multiplex PCR; TCRdb has only the in-frame clones, and not every one. The table records about 67,000 clones, approximately 67% of them present only once. The specimen was PBMCs. These receptors were obtained from a woman aged 25 to 39 in good health and CMV-seronegative.

V is TRBV7-9 and J is TRBJ2-1, with unresolved D. This CDR3 has 15 amino acids. V lost 5 bases, J lost 0 bases, and 11 bases lay in between. CDR1 is SEHNR, CDR2 FQNEAQ, per germline (reference sequence). The CDR3 protein is CASSPGGSSYNEQFF. For the CDR3, the DNA is TGTGCCAGCAGCCCAGGTGGTAGCTCCTACAATGAGCAGTTCTTC.

V is TRBV7-2 and J is TRBJ2-2; tentatively, D is TRBD1 (6 bases). This CDR3 spans 14 amino acids. V gave up 10 bases and J gave up 1 base, with 13 bases separating them. CDR1 and CDR2 from the germline V gene are SGHTA and FQGNSA. CDR3 amino acids: CATRQEMNTGELFF. DNA of the CDR3: TGTGCCACCCGACAGGAGATGAACACCGGGGAGCTGTTTTTT.

The chain has TRBV5-8 and TRBJ2-5, with TRBD2 matching 11 bases. Germline-derived CDR1 and CDR2 are SGHTS and YDEGEE. The J segment lost 3 bases and the V segment lost 4 bases, leaving 5 bases of the junction unmatched. This CDR3 contains 15 residues. Written as DNA, the CDR3 is TGTGCCAGCAGCCCGGGACTAGCGGATGAAGAGACCCAGTACTTC. Its protein product is CASSPGLADEETQYF.

This clone was detected once. V and J are TRBV19 and TRBJ1-1; 9 bases fit TRBD1. J gave up 6 bases and V 2 bases, and 4 bases lay outside the gene matches. The V gene's germline CDR1 is LNHDA and CDR2 SQIVND (reference sequence). The CDR3 is 14 amino acids. This chain's CDR3 is CASSIYRGRAEAFF. CDR3 coding DNA: TGTGCCAGTAGTATATACAGGGGGCGGGCTGAAGCTTTCTTT.

As regards this clone: Germline is not matched at one junction end, which may reflect a read error. This chain joins TRBV5-1 and TRBJ1-3; possible D gene TRBD1, 5 bases. The CDR3 contains 14 residues. CDR1 is SGHRS, CDR2 YFSETQ, per germline. CDR3 region: CASSLRGTGSTIYF. The CDR3 DNA reads as TGCGCCAGCAGCTTGCGGGGGACTGGAAGCACCATATATTTT.

The CDR3 loop reads CASSKRGLMNTEAFF. The CDR3 nucleotides read TGTGCCAGCAGTAAACGCGGACTTATGAACACTGAAGCTTTCTTT. This chain connects TRBV7-2 to TRBJ1-1; D is unclear. The germline gives CDR1 SGHTA, CDR2 FQGNSA. CDR3 length equals 15 residues. The V end lost 6 bases, the J end lost 0 bases, and 14 bases lay between the germline ends.

Remarks on this clone: This may stem from a read error, because a much larger clone lies one nucleotide away. V gene TRBV27 combines with J gene TRBJ2-3, with D maybe TRBD1 (5 bases). The CDR3 covers 14 residues. Germline CDR1 reads MNHEY; CDR2 reads SMNVEV (reference sequence). CDR3 loop: CASSLSGFTGTQYF. CDR3 DNA: TGTGCCAGCAGTTTATCCGGTTTCACAGGTACGCAGTATTTT.

The genes are TRBV9 and TRBJ1-1; perhaps TRBD1 as D (6 bases). CDR3 length equals 15 residues. The germline gives CDR1 SGDLS, CDR2 YYNGEE. The V end was cut by 0 bases, the J end by 5 bases, with 14 bases between. Here the CDR3 DNA reads TGTGCCAGCAGCGTAGGAGCGGGGGCAAGGACTGAAGCTTTCTTT. Amino acid sequence: CASSVGAGARTEAFF.

The chain is built from TRBV19 and TRBJ1-4, with D maybe TRBD1 (5 bases). The CDR3 has 15 residues. Deletions cut 7 bases from V and 5 bases from J, with 17 bases between. CDR1 LNHDA and CDR2 SQIVND come from the germline V gene (reference sequence). The CDR3 loop reads CASTLVRGSNEKLFF. Written as DNA, the CDR3 is TGTGCCAGTACCCTCGTACGGGGGTCGAATGAAAAACTGTTTTTT.

This chain joins TRBV11-2 and TRBJ2-4, with 9 bases that match TRBD1. Losses at the gene ends were 1 base for V and 8 bases for J; bases not matched to a gene: 6. CDR1 is SGHAT and CDR2 is FQNNGV in the germline V gene. The CDR3 consists of 15 residues. The CDR3 DNA reads as TGTGCCAGCAGCTTAGCTGGGACAGGGTATGACATTCAGTACTTC. This translates into CASSLAGTGYDIQYF.

This clone was seen more than once but under ten times. The chain couples TRBV19 to TRBJ2-7; 11 positions match TRBD1. Germline V gives CDR1 LNHDA, CDR2 SQIVND (reference sequence). The CDR3 totals 15 residues. After removal of 4 bases from V and 5 bases from J, the junction contained 7 bases not matched to a gene. The CDR3 reads CASSTKRTGGDEQYF. For the CDR3, the DNA is TGTGCCAGTAGTACCAAACGGACAGGGGGCGACGAGCAGTACTTC.

This clone came up a few times. The chain joins TRBV19 to TRBJ1-1; D might be TRBD1 (6 bases). The CDR3 totals 12 residues. Trimming removed 6 bases from V and 3 bases from J, with 8 bases in between. CDR1 and CDR2 from the germline V gene are LNHDA and SQIVND (reference sequence). CDR3 region: CASSHRDTEAFF. CDR3 bases: TGTGCCAGTAGCCACAGGGACACTGAAGCTTTCTTT.

V usage is TRBV30 and J usage is TRBJ2-7; D remains ambiguous. The CDR3 extends over 12 amino acids. Germline CDR1 is GTSNPN and CDR2 is SVGIG (reference sequence). Trimming removed 2 bases from V and 6 bases from J, with 11 bases in between. CDR3 bases: TGTGCCTGGAGTTTCACAGTGGGCGAGCAGTACTTC. Amino acid sequence: CAWSFTVGEQYF.

The chain links TRBV2 to TRBJ2-1; TRBD2 agrees at 7 bases. The CDR3 loop spans 15 amino acids. V shed 6 bases, J shed 5 bases, and the junction held 10 bases outside the gene matches. Germline V gene lookup returns CDR1 SNHLY and CDR2 FYNNEI. The CDR3 reads CASRDPSGADNEQFF. The CDR3 DNA reads TGTGCCAGCAGAGACCCCAGCGGGGCCGACAATGAGCAGTTCTTC.

This chain connects TRBV27 to TRBJ2-2; 7 bases are a match to TRBD2. Trimming cost V 8 bases and J 1 base; bases outside gene matches: 13. Germline V gene sequence: CDR1 MNHEY, CDR2 SMNVEV (reference sequence). The CDR3 is 17 amino acids. The CDR3, as DNA: TGTGCCAGCCACAGCCTGGGGGGGGGAGGGAACACCGGGGAGCTGTTTTTT. It translates to CASHSLGGGGNTGELFF.

This clone was recorded a few times. The chain employs TRBV5-1 and TRBJ2-3, with 7 bases lining up with TRBD2. CDR3 length: 16 amino acids. The V gene's germline CDR1 is SGHRS and CDR2 YFSETQ. Trimming took 4 bases from V and 4 from J; bases not matched to a gene: 12. This chain's CDR3 is CASSPASGREADTQYF. CDR3 nucleotide sequence: TGCGCCAGCAGCCCGGCTAGCGGACGGGAAGCAGATACGCAGTATTTT. Together with reference TRBV5-1 and TRBJ2-3, the CDR3 gives the full variable domain: KAGVTQTPRYLIKTRGQQVTLSCSPISGHRSVSWYQQTPGQGLQFLFEYFSETQRNKGNFPGRFSGRQFSNSRSEMNVSTLELGDSALYLCASSPASGREADTQYFGPGTRLTVL.

The V gene is TRBV11-2, the J gene TRBJ2-1, with 7 nucleotides matching TRBD2. Germline V gives CDR1 SGHAT, CDR2 FQNNGV. The length of the CDR3 is 15 residues. With 6 bases clipped from V and 0 bases from J, the junction kept 5 bases outside the gene matches. The CDR3 sequence: CASSPSGASYNEQFF. DNA of the CDR3: TGTGCCAGCAGTCCAAGCGGGGCCTCCTACAATGAGCAGTTCTTC.

The chain has TRBV7-3 and TRBJ2-1, with a tentative D call TRBD1 (6 bases). V was cut by 5 bases and J by 1 base, with 9 bases left in between. The CDR3 runs to 14 residues. Per germline, CDR1 SGHTA and CDR2 FQGTGA. Here the CDR3 reads CASSRQASYNEQFF. In DNA, the CDR3 is TGTGCCAGCAGCCGACAGGCATCCTACAATGAGCAGTTCTTC.

The chain is built from TRBV7-8 and TRBJ2-7, with D perhaps matching TRBD2 (6 bases). The length of the CDR3 is 13 residues. V was pared by 1 base and J by 6 bases, with 10 bases between. Germline CDR1 and CDR2: SGHVS and FQNEAQ. As DNA, the CDR3 is TGTGCCAGCAGCTTAGTGGGGGGATCCGAGCAGTACTTC. Amino acid sequence: CASSLVGGSEQYF.

V and J are TRBV7-9 and TRBJ2-1; 8 nucleotides agree with TRBD1. The CDR3 has 15 residues. Losses at the gene ends were 4 bases for V and 6 bases for J; bases not matched to a gene: 8. Germline assignment: CDR1 SEHNR and CDR2 FQNEAQ (reference sequence). The CDR3 DNA is TGTGCCAGCAGCTCCGGGACAGGAATCTTCAATGAGCAGTTCTTC. This codes for CASSSGTGIFNEQFF.

The rearrangement joins TRBV5-4 to TRBJ1-1; unclear D gene. V was trimmed by 4 bases and J by 0 bases, leaving 10 bases between them. CDR1 is SGHNT, CDR2 YYREEE, per germline (reference sequence). This CDR3 has 14 amino acids. The CDR3 protein is CASSPRGVNTEAFF. CDR3 coding DNA: TGTGCCAGCAGCCCCCGGGGTGTGAACACTGAAGCTTTCTTT.

By sample fraction, this clone is medium-sized. The CDR3 loop is CATSPRNNEQFF. DNA of the CDR3: TGTGCCACATCCCCGAGAAACAATGAGCAGTTCTTC. The V gene is TRBV6-1, the J gene TRBJ2-1; D gene ambiguous. The CDR3 runs 12 residues. Germline loops: CDR1 MNHNS, CDR2 SASEGT. The V and J ends lost 10 bases and 5 bases respectively, with 12 bases between them.